What follows are 30 T cell receptor beta chains derived from one specimen sequenced in a study of type 1 regulatory T cells. These receptors have no known antigen. In TCRdb, the reads were re-called with MiXCR into one record per CDR3 protein. The sample holds about 42,000 distinct CDR3 sequences, roughly an eighth seen once. The specimen was cultured non-Tr1 T cells, either the whole culture or a sorted T cell fraction (not recorded which). The receptors derive from a human donor in good health.

The rearrangement links TRBV29-1 to TRBJ2-1; no clear D gene. Germline CDR1 reads SQVTM; CDR2 reads ANQGSEA. CDR3 length: 12 amino acids. Trimming left V 7 bases short and J 4 bases short, with 11 bases between. The CDR3 loop reads CSATASYNEQFF. The CDR3 coding sequence is TGCAGCGCTACTGCTTCGTACAATGAGCAGTTCTTC.

Turning to this clonotype: No conserved phenylalanine or tryptophan ends this CDR3, so it is likely a read error. The J gene is TRBJ2-7, the V gene TRBV7-2; D uncertain. Trimming pared 6 bases from V and 1 base from J, leaving 13 bases between. Germline CDR1 SGHTA, CDR2 FQGNSA. This CDR3 region has 14 residues. CDR3 protein: CASSRPLRSYEQYL. For the CDR3, the DNA is TGTGCCAGCAGTCGTCCGCTTAGGTCCTACGAGCAGTACCTC.

This clonotype was counted a few times. The CDR3 nucleotides read TGCGCCAGCAGCACAAATACCGGGACAGGAAACAATGAGCAGTTCTTC. It is translated as CASSTNTGTGNNEQFF. The V gene is TRBV5-1, the J gene TRBJ2-1; 8 nucleotides match TRBD1. CDR1 is SGHRS, CDR2 YFSETQ, per germline. V gave up 4 bases and J gave up 5 bases; unmatched junction bases: 11. The CDR3 spans 16 residues.

At least ten counts were recorded for this clonotype. The chain recombines TRBV20-1 with TRBJ1-4; D is possibly TRBD1 (5 bases). The V end was cut by 4 bases, the J end by 2 bases, with 8 bases between. The length of the CDR3 is 13 residues. Looked up from germline, CDR1 is DFQATT and CDR2 is SNEGSKA (reference sequence). This chain's CDR3 is CSAKGQTNEKLFF. The CDR3 nucleotides read TGCAGTGCTAAGGGGCAGACTAATGAAAAACTGTTTTTT.

This clonotype has ten or more counts. This chain links TRBV19 with TRBJ2-3; D ambiguous. Looked up from germline, CDR1 is LNHDA and CDR2 is SQIVND (reference sequence). V lost 3 bases and J lost 3, with 4 bases in between. The CDR3 extends over 12 amino acids. The CDR3 nucleotides read TGTGCCAGTAGTATCCAGACAGATACGCAGTATTTT. It translates to CASSIQTDTQYF.

This clonotype showed up just a few times. The rearrangement uses TRBV5-5 and TRBJ1-4; D gene unclear. This CDR3 spans 14 amino acids. Germline CDR1 SGHKS, CDR2 YYEKEE (reference sequence). The V and J ends lost 2 bases and 0 bases respectively, with 5 bases between them. The CDR3 loop reads CASSFPATNEKLFF. Written as DNA, the CDR3 is TGTGCCAGCAGCTTTCCGGCAACTAATGAAAAACTGTTTTTT.

This clonotype was picked up many times. The V call is TRBV27, the J call TRBJ2-3, with 8 bases identical to TRBD2. Trimming at V came to 5 bases and at J to 5 bases, leaving 9 bases not matched to a gene. Germline CDR1 MNHEY, CDR2 SMNVEV (reference sequence). CDR3 length: 15 residues. CDR3 bases: TGTGCCAGCAGTCTTCGAGCGGGAGCGGTAGATACGCAGTATTTT. Amino acid sequence: CASSLRAGAVDTQYF.

This clonotype was seen a handful of times. The rearrangement links TRBV5-1 to TRBJ1-5; D not resolved. Trimming removed 0 bases from V and 2 bases from J, with 6 bases in between. The germline gives CDR1 SGHRS, CDR2 YFSETQ. The CDR3 extends over 14 amino acids. The CDR3 loop is CASSLEAGNQPQHF. The CDR3 DNA sequence: TGCGCCAGCAGCTTGGAGGCAGGCAATCAGCCCCAGCATTTT.

The V call is TRBV12-3 or TRBV12-4, the J call TRBJ1-6, with TRBD1 as a possible D gene (5 bases). V lost 3 bases to trimming and J lost 6 bases, with 15 bases between them. The CDR3 has 16 amino acids. In nucleotides, the CDR3 is TGTGCCAGCAGTTTTGGGGGATCTCAGGGTAATTCACCCCTCCACTTT. Protein: CASSFGGSQGNSPLHF.

Points on this clonotype: A far larger clone is one nucleotide away, so this likely arose from a read error. The rearrangement links TRBV5-1 to TRBJ2-1; 7 nucleotides agree with TRBD2. There are 14 residues in the CDR3. With V trimmed by 5 bases and J by 10 bases, 12 bases remained unmatched. Germline CDR1 reads SGHRS; CDR2 reads YFSETQ. The CDR3 is CASRQTSGIYEQFF. In nucleotides, the CDR3 is TGCGCCAGCAGACAAACAAGCGGGATCTACGAGCAGTTCTTC.

This clonotype was observed at least ten times. This chain joins TRBV5-1 and TRBJ1-1; tentatively, D is TRBD1 (6 bases). The CDR3 loop spans 18 amino acids. Germline values: CDR1 SGHRS, CDR2 YFSETQ. Trimming took off 3 bases at V and 5 bases at J, with 26 bases between the two ends. CDR3 amino acids: CASSSGRVQGQQGTEAFF. CDR3 bases: TGCGCCAGCAGCTCGGGAAGGGTACAGGGCCAGCAGGGGACTGAAGCTTTCTTT.

This clonotype was observed at least ten times. The chain has TRBV6-5 and TRBJ1-1, with D unclear. V lost 8 bases and J 5 bases, leaving 15 bases between the germline ends. The CDR3 sequence is 13 residues long. Looked up from germline, CDR1 is MNHEY and CDR2 is SVGAGI. DNA of the CDR3: TGTGCCAGCGGAAAACATCGGCAAACTGAAGCTTTCTTT. Protein sequence: CASGKHRQTEAFF.

In its sample, this clonotype was seen many times. The rearrangement links TRBV12-3 or TRBV12-4 to TRBJ1-4; possibly TRBD1 for D (5 bases). The CDR3 contains 11 residues. Trimming removed 7 bases from V and 11 bases from J, with 11 bases in between. The CDR3 DNA reads TGTGCCAGCACCTGGGGGGAGAAACTGTTTTTT. It encodes CASTWGEKLFF.

This clonotype has only a few counts. This chain joins TRBV5-6 and TRBJ2-5; a possible D gene is TRBD2 (7 bases). This CDR3 is 15 amino acids long. The V end was cut by 3 bases, the J end by 5 bases, with 17 bases between. The germline gives CDR1 SGHDT, CDR2 YYEEEE. The CDR3 DNA reads TGTGCCAGCAGCTCTCCCTGGGGGGGCCGGGAGACCCAGTACTTC. Translated: CASSSPWGGRETQYF.

This clonotype was counted ten times or more. The chain has TRBV20-1 and TRBJ2-7, with D possibly matching TRBD1 (6 bases). V was pared by 5 bases and J by 1 base, with 12 bases between. This CDR3 is 13 amino acids long. The germline V gene has CDR1 DFQATT and CDR2 SNEGSKA (reference sequence). The CDR3: CSAERQGSYEQYF. The CDR3, as DNA: TGCAGTGCTGAGAGGCAGGGGTCCTACGAGCAGTACTTC.

This clonotype was seen ten or more times. V gene TRBV18 combines with J gene TRBJ2-3; D unclear. The germline V gene encodes CDR1 KGHSH and CDR2 LQKENI. The V and J ends lost 6 bases and 2 bases respectively, with 6 bases between them. This CDR3 has 12 amino acids. CDR3 in amino acids: CASSEVTDTQYF. The CDR3 bases are TGTGCCAGCTCTGAAGTCACAGATACGCAGTATTTT.

At least ten counts were recorded for this clonotype. V is TRBV6-5 and J is TRBJ1-1; D not certain. The CDR3 is made up of 13 amino acids. Looked up from germline, CDR1 is MNHEY and CDR2 is SVGAGI. V was clipped by 2 bases and J by 1 base, with 5 bases between them. CDR3 DNA: TGTGCCAGCAGTTACATAGGGAACACTGAAGCTTTCTTT. Translated: CASSYIGNTEAFF.

Only a few counts were recorded for this clonotype. The J gene is TRBJ2-7, the V gene TRBV5-1; TRBD1 aligns across 8 bases. CDR3 length: 17 amino acids. Looked up from germline, CDR1 is SGHRS and CDR2 is YFSETQ. V gave up 0 bases and J gave up 6 bases; unmatched junction bases: 14. As DNA, the CDR3 is TGCGCCAGCAGCTTGGTGAGCAGGGGGCCCGAGCTTGGCGAGCAGTACTTC. Its translation is CASSLVSRGPELGEQYF.

V and J are TRBV12-3 or TRBV12-4 and TRBJ2-1; 13 positions match TRBD2. The CDR3 runs 13 residues. The J segment lost 8 bases and the V segment lost 6 bases, leaving 1 base of the junction unmatched. The CDR3 DNA reads as TGTGCCAGCAGACTAGCGGGAGGGGATGAGCAGTTCTTC. Protein: CASRLAGGDEQFF.

V is TRBV28 and J is TRBJ2-1, with D maybe TRBD2 (5 bases). The V end was cut by 2 bases, the J end by 1 base, with 6 bases between. The CDR3 contains 14 residues. CDR1 is MDHEN and CDR2 is SYDVKM in the germline V gene. CDR3 sequence: CASSLGGSYNEQFF. In DNA form, the CDR3 reads TGTGCCAGCAGTTTAGGAGGATCCTACAATGAGCAGTTCTTC.

The rearrangement links TRBV24-1 to TRBJ2-2; tentative D call: TRBD2 (6 bases). This CDR3 has 15 amino acids. Trimming removed 4 bases from V and 5 bases from J, with 13 bases in between. CDR1 and CDR2 (germline): KGHDR, SFDVKD. The DNA of the CDR3 is TGTGCCACCAGTGACCGGGGGAGCTTGACCGGGGAGCTGTTTTTT. The encoded protein is CATSDRGSLTGELFF.

Ten or more counts support this clonotype. The chain is built from TRBV29-1 and TRBJ1-5, with D perhaps matching TRBD1 (6 bases). Per the germline V gene, CDR1 is SQVTM and CDR2 is ANQGSEA. The CDR3 spans 13 residues. V shed 4 bases and J shed 5 bases, with 12 bases lying between them. CDR3 loop: CSVASGAYQPQHF. The CDR3 DNA reads TGCAGCGTTGCTTCGGGGGCTTATCAGCCCCAGCATTTT.

This clonotype has at least ten counts. The rearrangement links TRBV5-1 to TRBJ1-1; D not certain. The V end lost 1 base, the J end lost 3 bases, and 13 bases lay between the germline ends. The CDR3 loop spans 15 amino acids. Germline CDR1 is SGHRS and CDR2 is YFSETQ. CDR3 in DNA: TGCGCCAGCAGCTTGATAGAAGCAGGTCACACTGAAGCTTTCTTT. It codes for CASSLIEAGHTEAFF.

This clonotype was recorded at least ten times. V and J are TRBV28 and TRBJ2-1; D is perhaps TRBD2 (6 bases). Germline CDR1 MDHEN, CDR2 SYDVKM. Trimming left V 6 bases short and J 8 bases short, with 14 bases between. The CDR3 is 13 amino acids. This chain's CDR3 is CASRKRGGHEQFF. CDR3 sequence (DNA): TGTGCCAGCAGGAAACGGGGAGGCCATGAGCAGTTCTTC.

V usage is TRBV29-1 and J usage is TRBJ2-1; D is perhaps TRBD2 (6 bases). V lost 5 bases and J lost 7, with 12 bases in between. Germline CDR1 is SQVTM and CDR2 is ANQGSEA. The CDR3 sequence is 12 residues long. CDR3 DNA: TGCAGCGTTAGGCTAGCGATTAATGAGCAGTTCTTC. Protein product: CSVRLAINEQFF.

At least ten counts were recorded for this clonotype. The rearrangement joins TRBV3-1 to TRBJ2-1; 7 nucleotides match TRBD2. The V gene's germline CDR1 is LGHDT and CDR2 YNNKEL (reference sequence). The junction had 12 bases not matched to a gene; V was cut back by 3 bases and J by 10 bases. The length of the CDR3 is 15 residues. The DNA for the CDR3 is TGTGCCAGCAGCCAGGTCCCTGGGGGGGTCGGCGAGCAGTTCTTC. It codes for CASSQVPGGVGEQFF.

This clonotype occurred a few times. The chain couples TRBV7-9 to TRBJ2-3; the D gene is possibly TRBD2 (6 bases). CDR3 length: 15 amino acids. Trimming cost V 6 bases and J 2 bases, with 15 bases left between them. Germline loops: CDR1 SEHNR, CDR2 FQNEAQ (reference sequence). The CDR3 nucleotides read TGTGCCAGCAGTTCCGGGACTTCTTACACAGATACGCAGTATTTT. It translates to CASSSGTSYTDTQYF. The full variable domain, its missing parts supplied by reference TRBV7-9 and TRBJ2-3, is DTGVSQNPRHKITKRGQNVTFRCDPISEHNRLYWYRQTLGQGPEFLTYFQNEAQLEKSRLLSDRFSAERPKGSFSTLEIQRTEQGDSAMYLCASSSGTSYTDTQYFGPGTRLTVL.

The chain combines TRBV30 with TRBJ1-1, with D uncertain. This CDR3 has 11 residues. Trimming took off 4 bases at V and 1 base at J, with 4 bases between the two ends. Germline V gene sequence: CDR1 GTSNPN, CDR2 SVGIG (reference sequence). The CDR3 is CAWNRNTEAFF. In DNA, the CDR3 is TGTGCCTGGAACAGGAACACTGAAGCTTTCTTT.

This clonotype was seen many times. Because the CDR3's place on the DNA is in doubt, the DNA is left out and the CDR3 is given as listed by TCRdb. The genes are TRBV7-5 and TRBJ2-3; the table's D call, TRBD1, was not checked against the DNA. TRBV7-5 is assigned pseudogene status. Counting both end residues, the CDR3 totals 23 amino acids. CDR3 sequence reads: CISVPEAHTPRDRGDTYTDTQYF.

CDR3 bases: TGTGCCATCACGACAGCTAGCACAGATACGCAGTATTTT. It codes for CAITTASTDTQYF. This sequence joins TRBV10-3 and TRBJ2-3, with TRBD1 as a possible D gene (5 bases). From germline, CDR1 is ENHRY and CDR2 SYGVKD. Trimming left V 7 bases short and J 0 bases short, with 8 bases between. The CDR3 length is 13 residues.